This TCR beta chain came from a study of beta chain features in type 1 diabetes. The overall study: All samples yielded roughly 110 million examined sorted cells. Points from the study as a whole: Shortening of TCRB CDR3s, moderate but significant, appeared in all four CD4+ subsets of Type 1 diabetes patients.

Investigators reverse transcribed all isolated RNA, so they sequenced expressed TCRB transcripts. Mean read depth for naive, central memory and regulatory T cell samples was approximately 3.57 million reads. Assay used: immunoSEQ multiplex PCR; TCRdb lists only in-frame clones, some missing. The table shows about 120,000 clones, with 17% occurring only once. In total, each donor contributed a single heparinised blood draw that averaged around 100 mL. CD4+ naive, central memory, regulatory and stem cell-like memory cells were sorted via CD45RO/CCR7/CD25/CD127/CD95/CD27. Between the trimmed V and J ends, which lost 6 bases and 2 bases, there was a span of 4 bases. Looked up from germline, CDR1 is LNHDA and CDR2 is SQIVND (reference sequence). This CDR3 contains 12 residues. Regarding this clone: Its antigen remains unidentified.

The clonotype was recovered from a man between 18 and 29 years old with type 1 diabetes. The rearrangement joins TRBV19 to TRBJ2-2; D is unresolved. Sequencing was performed on central memory CD4+ T cells from blood. Here the CDR3 DNA reads TGTGCCAGTAGACAAAACACCGGGGAGCTGTTTTTT. It yields the protein CASRQNTGELFF.